The 16 T cell receptor beta chains given below trace back to one sample, sequenced in a study of blood T cell repertoires in COVID-19. Clones were sequenced by immunoSEQ multiplex PCR, and TCRdb holds only the in-frame ones, with some missing. The data show tens of thousands of clones, less than 90% seen once. Sample: peripheral blood. These receptors all come from a human donor in a cohort sampled during active COVID-19.

The chain carries TRBV29-1 and TRBJ2-3; TRBD2 matches at 8 bases. Germline V gene data show CDR1 as SQVTM and CDR2 as ANQGSEA. J was trimmed by 5 bases and V by 3 bases; bases with no gene match: 4. This CDR3 has 13 residues. The CDR3 protein is CSVESGSKDTQYF. CDR3 sequence (DNA): TGCAGCGTTGAGAGCGGGAGTAAAGATACGCAGTATTTT.

This chain connects TRBV9 to TRBJ1-2; D perhaps matches TRBD1 (6 bases). The germline V gene has CDR1 SGDLS and CDR2 YYNGEE. The CDR3 has 17 residues. Trimming took off 0 bases at V and 0 bases at J, with 15 bases between the two ends. In DNA, the CDR3 is TGTGCCAGCAGCGTAGGGTGGGGGCAGGCCCCTAACTATGGCTACACCTTC. Amino acid sequence: CASSVGWGQAPNYGYTF. The variable domain in full, with the rest retrieved from reference TRBV9 and TRBJ1-2, is DSGVTQTPKHLITATGQRVTLRCSPRSGDLSVYWYQQSLDQGLQFLIQYYNGEERAKGNILERFSAQQFPDLHSELNLSSLELGDSALYFCASSVGWGQAPNYGYTFGSGTRLTVV.

V usage is TRBV29-1 and J usage is TRBJ2-3; 11 nucleotides agree with TRBD2. V was clipped by 5 bases and J by 3 bases; unmatched bases: 7. The CDR3 is 15 amino acids. Germline loops: CDR1 SQVTM, CDR2 ANQGSEA. The CDR3 loop reads CSVKPIAGGTDTQYF. The CDR3 coding sequence is TGCAGCGTTAAACCCATAGCGGGAGGGACAGATACGCAGTATTTT.

V gene TRBV11-3 combines with J gene TRBJ2-5; TRBD1 is a possible D gene (5 bases). The CDR3 is made up of 17 amino acids. Trimming shortened V by 0 bases and J by 0 bases, and 14 bases separated the two germline ends. In germline, CDR1 is SGHNT, CDR2 YENEEA. CDR3 sequence: CASSLDTPGADQETQYF. The DNA of the CDR3 is TGTGCCAGCAGCTTAGATACCCCTGGGGCAGACCAAGAGACCCAGTACTTC.

This chain uses TRBV3-1 (or the pseudogene TRBV3-2) with TRBJ2-1; 8 nucleotides agree with TRBD2. V shed 1 base, J shed 6 bases, and the junction held 8 bases outside the gene matches. In germline, CDR1 is LGHDT, CDR2 YNNKEL (reference sequence). This CDR3 spans 16 amino acids. CDR3 bases: TGTGCCAGCAGCCAAGGGAATGGACTAGCAAGCAATGAGCAGTTCTTC. Translated: CASSQGNGLASNEQFF.

The gene calls are TRBV7-8 and TRBJ2-3, with D possibly being TRBD1 (5 bases). V was pared by 1 base and J by 4 bases, with 18 bases between. Germline CDR1 reads SGHVS; CDR2 reads FQNEAQ. This CDR3 is built from 17 residues. Written as DNA, the CDR3 is TGTGCCAGCAGCTTAGAACTCAGGGCGAGGTTGGCAGATACGCAGTATTTT. Translation gives CASSLELRARLADTQYF.

This chain joins TRBV28 and TRBJ1-5; tentative D call: TRBD1 (6 bases). This CDR3 spans 14 amino acids. V shed 5 bases and J shed 3 bases, with 11 bases lying between them. Germline values: CDR1 MDHEN, CDR2 SYDVKM. The CDR3 region has the DNA TGTGCCAGCAGTGTCAGGGGCCTCAATCAGCCCCAGCATTTT. Encoded protein: CASSVRGLNQPQHF. Full variable domain (missing parts from reference TRBV28 and TRBJ1-5): DVKVTQSSRYLVKRTGEKVFLECVQDMDHENMFWYRQDPGLGLRLIYFSYDVKMKEKGDIPEGYSVSREKKERFSLILESASTNQTSMYLCASSVRGLNQPQHFGDGTRLSIL.

The genes are TRBV5-1 and TRBJ1-1, with 9 bases matching TRBD1. Trimming took 3 bases from V and 8 from J; bases not matched to a gene: 14. This CDR3 spans 16 amino acids. In germline, CDR1 is SGHRS, CDR2 YFSETQ. In DNA, the CDR3 is TGCGCCAGCAGCTCCCGTGCGTATTCCGGGACAGGGGAAGCTTTCTTT. Its translation is CASSSRAYSGTGEAFF.

The V call is TRBV9, the J call TRBJ1-1; 8 nucleotides agree with TRBD1. Trimming took 0 bases from V and 4 from J; bases not matched to a gene: 8. Germline V CDR1 and CDR2: SGDLS, YYNGEE. The CDR3 is 16 residues long. The CDR3 nucleotides are TGTGCCAGCAGCGTAGATCCGACAGGGGTCGCCACTGAAGCTTTCTTT. Its protein is CASSVDPTGVATEAFF.

The V call is TRBV5-4, the J call TRBJ2-1, with 8 bases lining up with TRBD2. This CDR3 has 15 residues. The trim removed 3 bases at V and 7 bases at J, leaving 9 bases unmatched. The V gene's germline CDR1 is SGHNT and CDR2 YYREEE (reference sequence). CDR3 sequence reads: CASSSWAGTRNEQFF. The CDR3 bases are TGTGCCAGCAGCTCATGGGCCGGGACTAGGAATGAGCAGTTCTTC.

CDR3 in amino acids: CASSTDGRAYNEQFF. CDR3 coding DNA: TGTGCCAGCAGTACGGACGGGCGGGCCTACAATGAGCAGTTCTTC. The chain recombines TRBV28 with TRBJ2-1; tentatively, D is TRBD2 (5 bases). The CDR3 consists of 15 residues. The V and J ends lost 5 bases and 2 bases respectively, with 13 bases between them. Germline CDR1 MDHEN, CDR2 SYDVKM.

This chain links TRBV27 with TRBJ2-7; D gene ambiguous. The CDR3 extends over 14 amino acids. The V gene's germline CDR1 is MNHEY and CDR2 SMNVEV (reference sequence). The V end lost 5 bases, the J end lost 3 bases, and 14 bases lay between the germline ends. The DNA of the CDR3 is TGTGCCAGCAGTCCTACCCCCTGGTACTACGAGCAGTACTTC. Translation gives CASSPTPWYYEQYF.

The CDR3 region is CASSLVPGAGEETQYF. In DNA, the CDR3 is TGCGCCAGCAGCTTGGTTCCCGGGGCAGGGGAGGAGACCCAGTACTTC. J is TRBJ2-5 and V is TRBV5-1; D perhaps matches TRBD1 (6 bases). The length of the CDR3 is 16 residues. Germline V CDR1 and CDR2: SGHRS, YFSETQ. V was pared by 0 bases and J by 5 bases, with 17 bases between.

This rearrangement joins TRBV29-1 to TRBJ2-1, with D unclear. Trimming shortened V by 3 bases and J by 7 bases, and 10 bases separated the two germline ends. Germline assignment: CDR1 SQVTM and CDR2 ANQGSEA. This CDR3 has 12 residues. In DNA form, the CDR3 reads TGCAGCGTTGATTACTCAGGTAATGAGCAGTTCTTC. This sequence encodes CSVDYSGNEQFF.

Only a few counts were recorded for this clone. The chain employs TRBV18 and TRBJ2-7; 7 bases agree with TRBD1. Germline loops: CDR1 KGHSH, CDR2 LQKENI. The CDR3 runs to 15 residues. V shed 1 base, J shed 3 bases, and the junction held 6 bases outside the gene matches. The CDR3 loop is CASSPLGQIYYEQYF. As DNA, the CDR3 is TGTGCCAGCTCACCACTGGGACAGATTTACTACGAGCAGTACTTC.

This clone appeared a few times. The gene calls are TRBV4-1 and TRBJ2-1; 10 bases fit TRBD2. V was clipped by 4 bases and J by 8 bases; unmatched bases: 17. Germline V gives CDR1 MGHRA, CDR2 YSYEKL. This CDR3 region has 18 residues. The CDR3 here is CASSPLAAGGPKVDEQFF. The CDR3 DNA reads TGCGCCAGCAGCCCCCTCGCAGCGGGAGGGCCCAAGGTGGATGAGCAGTTCTTC.